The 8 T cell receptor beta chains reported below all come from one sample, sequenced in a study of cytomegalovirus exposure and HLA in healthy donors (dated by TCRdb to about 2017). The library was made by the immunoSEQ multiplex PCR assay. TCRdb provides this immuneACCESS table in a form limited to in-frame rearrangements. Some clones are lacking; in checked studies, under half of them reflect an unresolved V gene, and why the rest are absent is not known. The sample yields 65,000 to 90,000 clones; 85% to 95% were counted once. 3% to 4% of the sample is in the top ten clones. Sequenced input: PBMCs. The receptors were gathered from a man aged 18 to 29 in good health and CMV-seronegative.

This CDR3 reads CASRGDTGELFF. CDR3 nucleotides: TGTGCCAGCAGAGGGGACACCGGGGAGCTGTTTTTT. This sequence joins TRBV2 and TRBJ2-2, with D possibly being TRBD1 (5 bases). V was pared by 6 bases and J by 3 bases, with 5 bases between. The CDR3 consists of 12 residues. Germline loops: CDR1 SNHLY, CDR2 FYNNEI. The full variable domain, with the rest looked up from reference TRBV2 and TRBJ2-2, is EPEVTQTPSHQVTQMGQEVILRCVPISNHLYFYWYRQILGQKVEFLVSFYNNEISEKSEIFDDQFSVERPDGSNFTLKIRSTKLEDSAMYFCASRGDTGELFFGEGSRLTVL.

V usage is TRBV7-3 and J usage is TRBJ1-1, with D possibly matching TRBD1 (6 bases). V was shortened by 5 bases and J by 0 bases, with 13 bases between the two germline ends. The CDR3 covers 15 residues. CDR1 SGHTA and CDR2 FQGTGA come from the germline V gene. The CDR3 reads CASSQDSLMNTEAFF. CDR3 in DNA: TGTGCCAGCAGCCAGGACAGCCTCATGAACACTGAAGCTTTCTTT.

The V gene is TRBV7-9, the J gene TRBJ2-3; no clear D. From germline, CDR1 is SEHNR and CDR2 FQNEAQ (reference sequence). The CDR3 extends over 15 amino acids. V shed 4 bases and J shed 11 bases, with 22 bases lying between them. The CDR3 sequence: CASSSSYPSLWQQYF. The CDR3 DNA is TGTGCCAGCAGCTCTTCTTACCCCAGTTTATGGCAGCAGTATTTT.

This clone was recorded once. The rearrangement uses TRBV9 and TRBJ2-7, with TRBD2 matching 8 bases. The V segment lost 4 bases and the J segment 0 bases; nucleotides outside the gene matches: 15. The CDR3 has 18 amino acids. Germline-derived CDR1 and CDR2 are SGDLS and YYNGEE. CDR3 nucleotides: TGTGCCAGCAGCCCCACAAAGGTAATAGCGGGGACCTCCTACGAGCAGTACTTC. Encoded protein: CASSPTKVIAGTSYEQYF.

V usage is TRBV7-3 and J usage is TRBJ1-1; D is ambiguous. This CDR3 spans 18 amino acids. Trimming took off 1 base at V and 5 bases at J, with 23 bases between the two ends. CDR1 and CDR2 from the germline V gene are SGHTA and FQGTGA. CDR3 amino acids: CASSLNGLSAGVGTEAFF. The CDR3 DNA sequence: TGTGCCAGCAGCTTAAATGGCCTTTCTGCGGGAGTGGGGACTGAAGCTTTCTTT.

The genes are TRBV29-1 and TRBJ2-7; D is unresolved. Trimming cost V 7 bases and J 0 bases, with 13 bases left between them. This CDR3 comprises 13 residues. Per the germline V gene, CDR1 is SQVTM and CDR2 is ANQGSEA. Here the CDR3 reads CSAGEMSSYEQYF. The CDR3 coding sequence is TGCAGCGCTGGAGAGATGAGCTCCTACGAGCAGTACTTC.

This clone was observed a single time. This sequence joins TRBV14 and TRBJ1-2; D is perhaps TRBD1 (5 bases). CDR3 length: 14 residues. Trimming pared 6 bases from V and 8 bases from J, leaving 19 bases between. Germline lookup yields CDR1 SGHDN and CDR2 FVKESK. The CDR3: CASSGGGPPGGYTF. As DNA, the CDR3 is TGTGCCAGCAGTGGGGGAGGGCCTCCGGGCGGCTACACCTTC.

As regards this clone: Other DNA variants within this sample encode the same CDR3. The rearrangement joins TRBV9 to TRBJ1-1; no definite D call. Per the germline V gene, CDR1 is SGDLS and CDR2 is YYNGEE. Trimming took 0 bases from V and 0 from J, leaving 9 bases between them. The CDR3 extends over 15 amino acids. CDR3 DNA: TGTGCCAGCAGCGTAGGCGGATCGATGAACACTGAAGCTTTCTTT. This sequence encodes CASSVGGSMNTEAFF. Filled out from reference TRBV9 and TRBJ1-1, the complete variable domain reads DSGVTQTPKHLITATGQRVTLRCSPRSGDLSVYWYQQSLDQGLQFLIQYYNGEERAKGNILERFSAQQFPDLHSELNLSSLELGDSALYFCASSVGGSMNTEAFFGQGTRLTVV.